This T cell receptor beta chain emerged from a study of OX40 agonist ivuxolimab in advanced cancers. The wider study: Patients received the agonistic anti-OX40 (CD134) antibody ivuxolimab.

The method was immunoSEQ multiplex PCR; TCRdb's version includes in-frame clones alone and lacks a portion of them. The data contain some 44,000 clones, approximately 83% of them seen just once; the ten biggest clones take up 0.38%. Researchers took blood at baseline, on cycle 4 day 1, and on cycle 7 day 1. Note on this clone: Antigen: not known.

Points from the study as a whole: Researchers report that CD8+ T cells had, on average, more expanded clones than CD4+.

The CDR3 totals 13 residues. Per germline, CDR1 GTSNPN and CDR2 SVGIG (reference sequence). V lost 5 bases and J lost 8, with 18 bases in between. This chain links TRBV30 with TRBJ1-2; D possibly corresponds to TRBD1 (5 bases). Sequencing used CD4+ or CD8+ T cells sorted from blood, obtained in a trial of the OX40 agonist ivuxolimab. This receptor was taken from an adult with an advanced solid tumor such as melanoma, head and neck, liver or kidney cancer. The CDR3 nucleotides are TGTGCCTGGGACCCGGGGCCATCGGGGGGCTACACCTTC. Protein sequence: CAWDPGPSGGYTF.